Following are 19 T cell receptor beta chains from one sample sequenced in a study of CD8+CD57+ T cells in acquired aplastic anemia. CD8+CD57+ cell expansion had been shown by flow cytometry in patients chosen for sequencing. Genomic DNA provided the template from which TCR beta VDJ and CDR3 profiles were obtained. TCRdb analysed the reads with MiXCR anew, one entry per CDR3 protein. Among about 98,000 distinct CDR3 sequences listed, 55% to 75% were seen once. The specimen was sorted CD4+, CD8+, or CD8+CD57+ T cells (not recorded which) from PBMCs. The source is a human donor with aplastic anemia.

A few counts support this clonotype. The rearrangement joins TRBV25-1 to TRBJ2-7; TRBD1 matches at 8 bases. Germline-derived CDR1 and CDR2 are MGHDK and SYGVNS. The CDR3 contains 15 residues. V gave up 4 bases and J gave up 5 bases; unmatched junction bases: 10. CDR3: CASSGHRGFTDEQYF. CDR3 sequence (DNA): TGTGCCAGCAGTGGCCACAGGGGGTTCACGGACGAGCAGTACTTC.

This clonotype was found a few times. V and J are TRBV10-1 and TRBJ2-3, with 8 bases that match TRBD2. The CDR3 loop spans 15 amino acids. The ends lost 2 bases at V and 5 bases at J; junction bases unmatched: 6. Germline values: CDR1 WNHNN, CDR2 SYGVQD (reference sequence). In DNA, the CDR3 is TGCGCCAGCAGTGAGACCGGGGGGGCGGGAGATACGCAGTATTTT. Amino acids: CASSETGGAGDTQYF.

This rearrangement joins TRBV29-1 to TRBJ1-1; D not resolved. Trimming left V 7 bases short and J 3 bases short, with 12 bases between. Germline loops: CDR1 SQVTM, CDR2 ANQGSEA. The CDR3 has 12 amino acids. In DNA, the CDR3 is TGCAGCGCAGAGGACTACCACACTGAAGCTTTCTTT. This gives the protein CSAEDYHTEAFF.

The rearrangement links TRBV20-1 to TRBJ2-7, with D unclear. Germline V lookup: CDR1 DFQATT, CDR2 SNEGSKA (reference sequence). This CDR3 comprises 15 residues. V lost 0 bases and J lost 0, with 12 bases in between. CDR3 bases: TGCAGTGCTAGAGATCCGACGCGGAGCTCCTACGAGCAGTACTTC. It translates to CSARDPTRSSYEQYF.

This clonotype was recorded only once. The rearrangement uses TRBV24-1 and TRBJ2-5, with 11 positions matching TRBD1. J was trimmed by 5 bases and V by 3 bases; bases with no gene match: 4. This CDR3 is built from 15 residues. The germline V gene encodes CDR1 KGHDR and CDR2 SFDVKD. CDR3 in amino acids: CATSDPGQGAETQYF. The CDR3 nucleotides are TGTGCCACCAGTGATCCTGGACAGGGGGCTGAGACCCAGTACTTC.

The chain combines TRBV11-2 with TRBJ2-2, with D perhaps TRBD2 (6 bases). The ends were cut back, 3 bases at V and 5 bases at J, with 19 bases in the middle. Germline CDR1 SGHAT, CDR2 FQNNGV. The CDR3 loop spans 17 amino acids. The CDR3 nucleotides read TGTGCCAGCAGCTTCTTCGAGGGCGGGGCGGGGACCGGGGAGCTGTTTTTT. It translates to CASSFFEGGAGTGELFF. The full variable domain, rest sourced from reference TRBV11-2 and TRBJ2-2, is EAGVAQSPRYKIIEKRQSVAFWCNPISGHATLYWYQQILGQGPKLLIQFQNNGVVDDSQLPKDRFSAERLKGVDSTLKIQPAKLEDSAVYLCASSFFEGGAGTGELFFGEGSRLTVL.

The table lists this clonotype with many counts. This sequence joins TRBV15 and TRBJ1-1; D gene unclear. With 1 base removed from V and 2 bases from J, the gap between germline ends came to 5 bases. This CDR3 has 13 residues. CDR1 is LNHNV and CDR2 is YYDKDF in the germline V gene (reference sequence). CDR3 DNA sequence: TGTGCCACCAGCAGAGTAAGAAACACTGAAGCTTTCTTT. As protein: CATSRVRNTEAFF.

The chain combines TRBV15 with TRBJ2-2; D not resolved. The CDR3 runs 16 residues. Per the germline V gene, CDR1 is LNHNV and CDR2 is YYDKDF (reference sequence). The ends were cut back, 5 bases at V and 4 bases at J, with 17 bases in the middle. The CDR3 DNA follows: TGTGCCACCAGCGACCAAGTGACTCGCCCCACCGGGGAGCTGTTTTTT. It is translated as CATSDQVTRPTGELFF. The complete variable domain, with remaining parts taken from reference TRBV15 and TRBJ2-2, reads DAMVIQNPRYQVTQFGKPVTLSCSQTLNHNVMYWYQQKSSQAPKLLFHYYDKDFNNEADTPDNFQSRRPNTSFCFLDIRSPGLGDTAMYLCATSDQVTRPTGELFFGEGSRLTVL.

The gene calls are TRBV7-9 and TRBJ2-5; D is uncertain. Trimming cost V 1 base and J 2 bases, with 5 bases left between them. Germline values: CDR1 SEHNR, CDR2 FQNEAQ (reference sequence). CDR3 length: 13 amino acids. The CDR3 nucleotides are TGTGCCAGCAGCTTAGGCTTTCAAGAGACCCAGTACTTC. Its protein is CASSLGFQETQYF.

The J gene is TRBJ2-6, the V gene TRBV9; D unclear. The germline V gene encodes CDR1 SGDLS and CDR2 YYNGEE. Between the trimmed V and J ends, which lost 0 bases and 3 bases, there was a span of 1 base. This CDR3 comprises 13 residues. The CDR3 DNA reads TGTGCCAGCAGCGTAGGTGGGGCCAACGTCCTGACTTTC. It encodes CASSVGGANVLTF. Drawing the rest from reference TRBV9 and TRBJ2-6, the complete variable domain is DSGVTQTPKHLITATGQRVTLRCSPRSGDLSVYWYQQSLDQGLQFLIQYYNGEERAKGNILERFSAQQFPDLHSELNLSSLELGDSALYFCASSVGGANVLTFGAGSRLTVL.

A few counts support this clonotype. CDR3 region: CASSLMAQETQYF. The CDR3 nucleotides read TGTGCCAGCAGCTTAATGGCACAAGAGACCCAGTACTTC. The rearrangement links TRBV7-3 to TRBJ2-5; D is unclear. This CDR3 is 13 amino acids long. V was pared by 1 base and J by 2 bases, with 5 bases between. Germline CDR1 and CDR2: SGHTA and FQGTGA.

The V call is TRBV4-1, the J call TRBJ1-1; TRBD1 aligns across 8 bases. CDR1 MGHRA and CDR2 YSYEKL come from the germline V gene. The V segment lost 4 bases and the J segment 6 bases; nucleotides outside the gene matches: 7. CDR3 size: 14 residues. CDR3 sequence: CASSRTGGDAEAFF. The CDR3 region has the DNA TGCGCCAGCAGCCGAACAGGGGGAGACGCTGAAGCTTTCTTT.

The chain combines TRBV7-8 with TRBJ2-5; unclear D gene. This CDR3 comprises 15 residues. Looked up from germline, CDR1 is SGHVS and CDR2 is FQNEAQ. Trimming took 7 bases from V and 4 from J, leaving 19 bases between them. The CDR3 coding sequence is TGTGCCAGCACTCCAGGCCCGGACCGTCGAGAGACCCAGTACTTC. Its translation is CASTPGPDRRETQYF.

This chain uses TRBV2 with TRBJ1-4; 9 bases are a match to TRBD1. The CDR3 runs to 15 residues. With 6 bases clipped from V and 5 bases from J, the junction kept 7 bases outside the gene matches. Germline lookup yields CDR1 SNHLY and CDR2 FYNNEI. The CDR3 here is CASSWGGQGNEKLFF. CDR3 DNA: TGTGCCAGCAGCTGGGGGGGACAGGGAAATGAAAAACTGTTTTTT.

The rearrangement joins TRBV19 to TRBJ2-1, with D maybe TRBD2 (6 bases). The germline CDR1 and CDR2 sequences are LNHDA and SQIVND (reference sequence). This CDR3 spans 15 amino acids. V lost 4 bases and J lost 3, with 13 bases in between. The CDR3 DNA reads as TGTGCCAGTAGTAGACTAGGACTGGGCTACAATGAGCAGTTCTTC. Encoded protein: CASSRLGLGYNEQFF.

This clonotype has a count of ten or more. The chain joins TRBV14 to TRBJ2-2; possibly TRBD2 for D (5 bases). CDR3 length equals 14 residues. The ends were cut back, 3 bases at V and 4 bases at J, with 9 bases in the middle. CDR1 and CDR2 (germline): SGHDN, FVKESK. CDR3 loop: CASSHLGGTGELFF. CDR3 nucleotides: TGTGCCAGCAGCCATCTAGGAGGCACCGGGGAGCTGTTTTTT.

The CDR3 sequence: CSANEGQGENSPLHF. The CDR3 nucleotides read TGCAGTGCCAATGAGGGGCAGGGGGAAAATTCACCCCTCCACTTT. The chain is built from TRBV20-1 and TRBJ1-6; 7 positions agree with TRBD1. Per germline, CDR1 DFQATT and CDR2 SNEGSKA (reference sequence). This CDR3 is built from 15 residues. V lost 6 bases to trimming and J lost 7 bases; unmatched junction nucleotides: 12.

The chain combines TRBV27 with TRBJ2-1; 10 nucleotides align to TRBD1. The CDR3 length is 15 residues. V lost 5 bases and J lost 4; bases outside the gene matches: 5. Germline CDR1 reads MNHEY; CDR2 reads SMNVEV (reference sequence). The CDR3 sequence is CASSQTGGSYNEQFF. The CDR3 nucleotides are TGTGCCAGCAGTCAGACAGGGGGCTCGTACAATGAGCAGTTCTTC.

The chain combines TRBV19 with TRBJ1-1, with a tentative D call TRBD1 (5 bases). Germline V lookup: CDR1 LNHDA, CDR2 SQIVND (reference sequence). The CDR3 length is 14 residues. Trimming pared 5 bases from V and 5 bases from J, leaving 15 bases between. Here the CDR3 DNA reads TGTGCCAGTAGTCAACCAGGGTTGAGGACTGAAGCTTTCTTT. It translates to CASSQPGLRTEAFF.